This entry lists 16 T cell receptor beta chains sequenced from one sample in a study of cytomegalovirus exposure and HLA in healthy donors. This PCR relied on a set of 60 Vbeta primers and 13 Jbeta primers. The method was immunoSEQ multiplex PCR; TCRdb's version includes in-frame clones alone and lacks a portion of them. The sample lists some 33,000 clones; roughly 69% were seen once. The source material was PBMCs. Receptor source: a man in his forties or fifties in good health and CMV-seropositive.

This clone has more than one count but fewer than ten. The chain has TRBV29-1 and TRBJ2-5; maybe TRBD2 (6 bases). In germline, CDR1 is SQVTM, CDR2 ANQGSEA. V lost 1 base and J 5 bases, leaving 17 bases between the germline ends. The CDR3 is made up of 15 amino acids. DNA for the CDR3: TGCAGCGTTGAAGGTGGGCTAGCGTTGTCGGAGACCCAGTACTTC. It translates to CSVEGGLALSETQYF.

In the case of this clone: The junction differs from germline at one of its ends, possibly a read error. The rearrangement joins TRBV10-2 to TRBJ2-1; D is uncertain. Germline CDR1 is WSHSY and CDR2 is SAAADI. The CDR3 consists of 14 residues. Here the CDR3 DNA reads TGCGCCAGCAGTCAGTCTTCTACGAAGGAGGAGCAGTTCTTC. Protein: CASSQSSTKEEQFF.

V is TRBV9 and J is TRBJ2-5; D remains ambiguous. Germline V gene sequence: CDR1 SGDLS, CDR2 YYNGEE. This CDR3 region has 15 residues. The ends were cut back, 4 bases at V and 2 bases at J, with 15 bases in the middle. This chain's CDR3 is CASSPHPGAQETQYF. The CDR3 bases are TGTGCCAGCAGCCCACACCCCGGAGCACAAGAGACCCAGTACTTC.

The rearrangement uses TRBV25-1 and TRBJ2-7; possibly TRBD1 for D (6 bases). The V gene's germline CDR1 is MGHDK and CDR2 SYGVNS. This CDR3 has 14 residues. Trimming removed 0 bases at V and 3 bases at J, with 9 bases between. The CDR3 nucleotides read TGTGCCAGCAGTGAATATGAGGACAGCTACGAGCAGTACTTC. As protein: CASSEYEDSYEQYF.

J is TRBJ1-3 and V is TRBV2; D is possibly TRBD1 (6 bases). Germline-derived CDR1 and CDR2 are SNHLY and FYNNEI. Trimming cost V 6 bases and J 2 bases, with 14 bases left between them. This CDR3 spans 15 amino acids. The CDR3 is CASSPQRTAGNTIYF. The CDR3 region has the DNA TGTGCCAGCAGCCCCCAACGGACAGCTGGAAACACCATATATTTT.

The chain joins TRBV28 to TRBJ1-2, with a tentative D call TRBD1 (5 bases). Germline CDR1 MDHEN, CDR2 SYDVKM. Trimming left V 6 bases short and J 8 bases short, with 22 bases between. The CDR3 is made up of 15 amino acids. The CDR3 region is CASRDQGLSARGYTF. The CDR3, as DNA: TGTGCCAGCAGAGACCAGGGTCTTTCAGCGCGAGGCTACACCTTC.

The chain recombines TRBV5-1 with TRBJ1-4; possible D gene TRBD1, 5 bases. Trimming shortened V by 3 bases and J by 7 bases, and 13 bases separated the two germline ends. CDR3 length equals 14 residues. Germline lookup yields CDR1 SGHRS and CDR2 YFSETQ. Written as DNA, the CDR3 is TGCGCCAGCAGCTCCAGGAGGGGCGGTGAAAAACTGTTTTTT. Its translation: CASSSRRGGEKLFF.

The V gene is TRBV19, the J gene TRBJ1-1; 9 bases map to TRBD1. CDR1 and CDR2 from the germline V gene are LNHDA and SQIVND (reference sequence). V was clipped by 5 bases and J by 3 bases; unmatched bases: 1. The CDR3 sequence is 13 residues long. As DNA, the CDR3 is TGTGCCAGTAGTTGGGACAGGGACACTGAAGCTTTCTTT. Translation: CASSWDRDTEAFF.

The rearrangement joins TRBV5-1 to TRBJ1-2; D unresolved. CDR1 SGHRS and CDR2 YFSETQ come from the germline V gene. V was clipped by 2 bases and J by 2 bases, with 7 bases between them. The length of the CDR3 is 13 residues. The CDR3 reads CASSFNRNYGYTF. DNA of the CDR3: TGCGCCAGCAGCTTTAACAGAAACTATGGCTACACCTTC.

This clone turned up a few times. The CDR3 loop reads CASSLEMGAAQYF. The CDR3 coding sequence is TGCGCCAGCAGCTTGGAAATGGGCGCTGCGCAGTATTTT. The V and J genes are TRBV5-1 and TRBJ2-3, with D uncertain. There are 13 residues in the CDR3. Trimming cost V 0 bases and J 10 bases, with 12 bases left between them. Germline assignment: CDR1 SGHRS and CDR2 YFSETQ.

J is TRBJ2-3 and V is TRBV4-1; TRBD2 agrees at 8 bases. Germline assignment: CDR1 MGHRA and CDR2 YSYEKL. The CDR3 is made up of 17 amino acids. Trimming took 0 bases from V and 6 from J; bases not matched to a gene: 11. CDR3 amino acids: CASSQERSGTSLDTQYF. CDR3 DNA: TGCGCCAGCAGCCAAGAACGCTCGGGGACTAGTCTGGATACGCAGTATTTT.

The chain recombines TRBV10-1 with TRBJ2-7, with 7 bases matching TRBD2. Germline V gene lookup returns CDR1 WNHNN and CDR2 SYGVQD (reference sequence). The ends lost 2 bases at V and 3 bases at J; junction bases unmatched: 1. This CDR3 comprises 13 residues. The chain's CDR3 is CASSEGGDYEQYF. The CDR3 DNA sequence: TGCGCCAGCAGTGAGGGGGGGGACTACGAGCAGTACTTC.

The CDR3 DNA reads as TGTGCCAGCACTCGGGGGGGCCGGAATGAGCAGTTCTTC. It specifies CASTRGGRNEQFF. The V and J genes are TRBV28 and TRBJ2-1; TRBD2 matches 8 bases. Losses at the gene ends were 7 bases for V and 7 bases for J; bases not matched to a gene: 6. CDR1 and CDR2 (germline): MDHEN, SYDVKM. The CDR3 is 13 amino acids.

This clone was counted a few times. The CDR3 region has the DNA TGCAGCGTTGATACCGGGAGTGGAAGATCTGAGACCCAGTACTTC. It is translated as CSVDTGSGRSETQYF. This chain links TRBV29-1 with TRBJ2-5; tentatively, D is TRBD2 (6 bases). There are 15 residues in the CDR3. Germline V gene data show CDR1 as SQVTM and CDR2 as ANQGSEA. The ends were cut back, 3 bases at V and 5 bases at J, with 19 bases in the middle.

The genes are TRBV5-4 and TRBJ2-3; D unclear. This CDR3 has 13 residues. Per the germline V gene, CDR1 is SGHNT and CDR2 is YYREEE (reference sequence). Deletions cut 3 bases from V and 0 bases from J, with 5 bases between. CDR3 loop: CASSSASTDTQYF. The CDR3 region has the DNA TGTGCCAGCAGCTCTGCGAGCACAGATACGCAGTATTTT.

The V and J genes are TRBV2 and TRBJ2-7; 7 nucleotides agree with TRBD2. The V and J ends lost 8 bases and 0 bases, in that order; junction bases with no gene match: 7. CDR3 length: 14 amino acids. Germline V gives CDR1 SNHLY, CDR2 FYNNEI. The CDR3 DNA reads as TGTGCCAGCGGGGAGGGCTCCATCTCCTACGAGCAGTACTTC. Protein: CASGEGSISYEQYF.